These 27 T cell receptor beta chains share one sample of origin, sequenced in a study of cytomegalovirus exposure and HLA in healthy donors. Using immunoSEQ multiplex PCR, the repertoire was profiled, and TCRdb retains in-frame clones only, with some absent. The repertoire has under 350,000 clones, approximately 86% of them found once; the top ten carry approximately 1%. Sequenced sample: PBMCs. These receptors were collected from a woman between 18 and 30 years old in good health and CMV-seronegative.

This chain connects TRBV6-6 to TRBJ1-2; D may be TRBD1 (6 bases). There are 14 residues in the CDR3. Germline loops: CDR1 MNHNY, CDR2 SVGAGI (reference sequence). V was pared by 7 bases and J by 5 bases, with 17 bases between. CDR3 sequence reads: CASTRRDTTYGYTF. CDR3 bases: TGTGCCAGCACCCGCCGGGACACTACGTATGGCTACACCTTC.

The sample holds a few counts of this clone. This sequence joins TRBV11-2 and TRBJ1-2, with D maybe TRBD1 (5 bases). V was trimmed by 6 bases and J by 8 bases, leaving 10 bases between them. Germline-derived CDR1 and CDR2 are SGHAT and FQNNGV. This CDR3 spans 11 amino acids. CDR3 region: CASSLRGGYTF. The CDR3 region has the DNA TGTGCCAGCAGTTTAAGGGGAGGCTACACCTTC.

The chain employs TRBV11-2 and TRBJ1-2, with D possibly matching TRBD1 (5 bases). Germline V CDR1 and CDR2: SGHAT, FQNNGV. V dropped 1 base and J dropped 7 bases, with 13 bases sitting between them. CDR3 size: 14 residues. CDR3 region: CASSLVARQGGYTF. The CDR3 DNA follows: TGTGCCAGCAGCTTAGTGGCCAGGCAGGGTGGCTACACCTTC.

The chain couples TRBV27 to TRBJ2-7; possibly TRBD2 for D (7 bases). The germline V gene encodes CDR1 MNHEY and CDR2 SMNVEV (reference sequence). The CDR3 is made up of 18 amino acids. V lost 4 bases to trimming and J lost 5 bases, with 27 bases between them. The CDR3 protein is CASSYKSAGAHFTNEQYF. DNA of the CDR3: TGTGCCAGCAGTTATAAGTCCGCGGGGGCGCATTTCACCAACGAGCAGTACTTC.

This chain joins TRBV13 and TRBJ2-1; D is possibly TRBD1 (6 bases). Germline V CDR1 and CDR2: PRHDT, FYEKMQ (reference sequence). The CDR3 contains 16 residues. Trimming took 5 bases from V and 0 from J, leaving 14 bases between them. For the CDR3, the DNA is TGTGCCAGCAGCCAAGACAGGACGATCTCCTACAATGAGCAGTTCTTC. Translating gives CASSQDRTISYNEQFF.

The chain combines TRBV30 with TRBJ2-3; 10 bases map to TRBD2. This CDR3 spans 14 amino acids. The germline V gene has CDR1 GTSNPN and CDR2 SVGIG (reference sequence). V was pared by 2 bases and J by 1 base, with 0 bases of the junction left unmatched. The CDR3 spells CAWSTSGGTDTQYF. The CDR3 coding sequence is TGTGCCTGGAGTACTAGCGGGGGCACAGATACGCAGTATTTT.

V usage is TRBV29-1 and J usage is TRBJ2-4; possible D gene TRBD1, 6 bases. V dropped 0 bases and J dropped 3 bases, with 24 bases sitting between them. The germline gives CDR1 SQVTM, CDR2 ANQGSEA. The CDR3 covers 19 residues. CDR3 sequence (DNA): TGCAGCGTTGAAGATCTCGTCTTCGAGGGCGACAGGAACAAAAACATTCAGTACTTC. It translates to CSVEDLVFEGDRNKNIQYF.

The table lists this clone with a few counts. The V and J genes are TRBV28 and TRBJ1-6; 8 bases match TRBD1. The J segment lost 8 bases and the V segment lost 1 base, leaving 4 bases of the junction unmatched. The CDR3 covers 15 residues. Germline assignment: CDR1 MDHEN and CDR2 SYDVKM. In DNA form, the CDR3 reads TGTGCCAGCAGTTTATCCGCAGGGGGCCATTCACCCCTCCACTTT. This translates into CASSLSAGGHSPLHF.

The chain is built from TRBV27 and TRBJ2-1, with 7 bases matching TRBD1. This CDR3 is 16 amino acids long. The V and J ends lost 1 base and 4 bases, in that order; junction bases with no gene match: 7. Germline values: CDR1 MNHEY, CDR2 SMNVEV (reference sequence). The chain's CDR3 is CASSLFGDRAYNEQFF. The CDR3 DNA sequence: TGTGCCAGCAGTTTATTTGGCGACAGGGCGTACAATGAGCAGTTCTTC.

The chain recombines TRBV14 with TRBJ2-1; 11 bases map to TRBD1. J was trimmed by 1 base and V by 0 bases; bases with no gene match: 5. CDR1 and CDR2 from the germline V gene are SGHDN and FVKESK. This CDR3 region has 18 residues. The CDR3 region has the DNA TGTGCCAGCAGCCAAGATTTAGGGACAGGGGGTTCCTACAATGAGCAGTTCTTC. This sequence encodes CASSQDLGTGGSYNEQFF.

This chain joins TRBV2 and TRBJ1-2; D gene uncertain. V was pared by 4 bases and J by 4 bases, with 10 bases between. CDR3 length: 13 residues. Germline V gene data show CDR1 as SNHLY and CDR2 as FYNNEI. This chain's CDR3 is CASSGADGYGYTF. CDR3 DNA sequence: TGTGCCAGCAGTGGGGCAGATGGCTATGGCTACACCTTC.

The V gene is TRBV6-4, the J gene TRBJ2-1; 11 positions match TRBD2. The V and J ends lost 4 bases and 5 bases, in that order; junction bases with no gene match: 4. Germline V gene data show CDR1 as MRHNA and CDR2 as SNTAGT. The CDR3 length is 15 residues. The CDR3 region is CASSGTSGGNNEQFF. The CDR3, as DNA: TGTGCCAGCAGTGGCACTAGCGGGGGTAACAATGAGCAGTTCTTC.

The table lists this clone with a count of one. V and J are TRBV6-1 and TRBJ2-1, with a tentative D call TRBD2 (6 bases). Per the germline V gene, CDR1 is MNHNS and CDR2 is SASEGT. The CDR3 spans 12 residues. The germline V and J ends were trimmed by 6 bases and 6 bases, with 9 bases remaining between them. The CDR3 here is CASSQGGNEQFF. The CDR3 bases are TGTGCCAGCAGCCAGGGAGGCAATGAGCAGTTCTTC.

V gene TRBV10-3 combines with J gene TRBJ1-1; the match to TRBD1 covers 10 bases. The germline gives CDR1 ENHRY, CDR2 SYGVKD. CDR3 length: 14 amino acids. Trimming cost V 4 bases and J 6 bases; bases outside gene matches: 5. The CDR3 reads CAISGGQGRAEAFF. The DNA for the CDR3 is TGTGCCATCAGTGGGGGACAGGGGAGGGCTGAAGCTTTCTTT.

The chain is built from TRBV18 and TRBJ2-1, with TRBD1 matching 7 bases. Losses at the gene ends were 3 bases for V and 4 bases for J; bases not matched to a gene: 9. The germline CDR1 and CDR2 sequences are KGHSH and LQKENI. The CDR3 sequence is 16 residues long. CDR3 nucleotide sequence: TGTGCCAGCTCACCGTCTTGGGACAGACTTTACAATGAGCAGTTCTTC. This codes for CASSPSWDRLYNEQFF.

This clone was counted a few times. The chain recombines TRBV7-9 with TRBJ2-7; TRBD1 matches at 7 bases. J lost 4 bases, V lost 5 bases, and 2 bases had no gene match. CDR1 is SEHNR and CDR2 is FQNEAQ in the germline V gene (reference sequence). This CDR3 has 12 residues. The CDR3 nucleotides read TGTGCCAGCAGCGAGGACAGGTACGAGCAGTACTTC. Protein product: CASSEDRYEQYF.

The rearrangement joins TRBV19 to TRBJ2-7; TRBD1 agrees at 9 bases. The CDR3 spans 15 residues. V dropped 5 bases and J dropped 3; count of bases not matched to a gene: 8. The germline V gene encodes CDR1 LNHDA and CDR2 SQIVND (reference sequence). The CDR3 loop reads CASSAFLTGGYEQYF. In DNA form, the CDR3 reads TGTGCCAGTAGTGCGTTCCTGACAGGGGGCTACGAGCAGTACTTC.

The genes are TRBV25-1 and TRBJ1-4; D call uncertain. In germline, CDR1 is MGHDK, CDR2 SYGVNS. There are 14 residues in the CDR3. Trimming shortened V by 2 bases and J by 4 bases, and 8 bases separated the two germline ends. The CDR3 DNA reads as TGTGCCAGCAGTGAAGGAGGGAATAATGAAAAACTGTTTTTT. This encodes CASSEGGNNEKLFF.

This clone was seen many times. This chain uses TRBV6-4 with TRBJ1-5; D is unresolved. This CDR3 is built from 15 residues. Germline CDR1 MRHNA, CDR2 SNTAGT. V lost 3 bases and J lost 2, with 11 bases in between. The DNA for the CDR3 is TGTGCCAGCAGTGAGGGCCCGGAGGGCAATCAGCCCCAGCATTTT. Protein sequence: CASSEGPEGNQPQHF.

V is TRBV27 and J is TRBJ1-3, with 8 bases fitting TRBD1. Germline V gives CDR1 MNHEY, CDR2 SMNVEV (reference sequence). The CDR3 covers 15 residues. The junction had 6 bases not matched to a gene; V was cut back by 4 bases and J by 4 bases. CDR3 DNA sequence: TGTGCCAGCAGTTCACAGGGGGTTGTAGGAAACACCATATATTTT. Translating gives CASSSQGVVGNTIYF.

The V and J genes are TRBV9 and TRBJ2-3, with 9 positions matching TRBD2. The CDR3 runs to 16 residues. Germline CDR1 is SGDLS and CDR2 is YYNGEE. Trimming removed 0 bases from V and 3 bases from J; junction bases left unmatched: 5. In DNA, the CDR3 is TGTGCCAGCAGCGTAGAAGGACTAGCGTCGACAGATACGCAGTATTTT. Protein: CASSVEGLASTDTQYF.

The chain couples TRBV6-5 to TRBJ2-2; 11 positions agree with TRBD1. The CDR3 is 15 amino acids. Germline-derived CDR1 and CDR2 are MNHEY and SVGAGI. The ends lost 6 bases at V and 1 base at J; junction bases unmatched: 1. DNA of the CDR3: TGTGCCAGCAGGGGACAGGGGGGGAACACCGGGGAGCTGTTTTTT. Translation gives CASRGQGGNTGELFF.

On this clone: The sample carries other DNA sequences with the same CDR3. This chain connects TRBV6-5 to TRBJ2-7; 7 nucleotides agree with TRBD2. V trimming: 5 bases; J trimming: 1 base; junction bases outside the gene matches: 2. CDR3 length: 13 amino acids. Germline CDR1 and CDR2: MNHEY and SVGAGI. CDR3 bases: TGTGCCAGCAGTCGGGACTATTCCTACGAGCAGTACTTC. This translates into CASSRDYSYEQYF.

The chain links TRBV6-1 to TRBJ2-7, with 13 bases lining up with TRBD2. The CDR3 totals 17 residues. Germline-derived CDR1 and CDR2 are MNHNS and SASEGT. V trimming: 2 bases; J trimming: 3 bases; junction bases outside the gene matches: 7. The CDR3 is CASSERTSGSWNYEQYF. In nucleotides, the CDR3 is TGTGCCAGCAGTGAAAGGACTAGCGGGAGTTGGAACTACGAGCAGTACTTC.

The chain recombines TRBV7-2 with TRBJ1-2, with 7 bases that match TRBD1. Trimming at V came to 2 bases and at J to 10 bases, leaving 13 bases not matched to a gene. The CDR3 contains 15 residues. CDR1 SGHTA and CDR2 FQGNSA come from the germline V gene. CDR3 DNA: TGTGCCAGCAGCTTAACCCCGACAGGGTGGGGTCTCTACACCTTC. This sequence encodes CASSLTPTGWGLYTF.

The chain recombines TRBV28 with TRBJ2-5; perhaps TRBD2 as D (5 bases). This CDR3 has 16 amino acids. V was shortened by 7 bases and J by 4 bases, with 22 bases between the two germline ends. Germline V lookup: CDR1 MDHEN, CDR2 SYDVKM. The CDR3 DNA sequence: TGTGCCAGCACCCCGAGGATGGGAGTAGAGGGAGAGACCCAGTACTTC. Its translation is CASTPRMGVEGETQYF.

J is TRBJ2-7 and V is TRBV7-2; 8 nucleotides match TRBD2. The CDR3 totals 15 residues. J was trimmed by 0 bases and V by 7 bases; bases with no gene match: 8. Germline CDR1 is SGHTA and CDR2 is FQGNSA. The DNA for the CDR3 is TGTGCCAGCACCACCATAGCGGGGAGCTCCTACGAGCAGTACTTC. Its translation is CASTTIAGSSYEQYF.